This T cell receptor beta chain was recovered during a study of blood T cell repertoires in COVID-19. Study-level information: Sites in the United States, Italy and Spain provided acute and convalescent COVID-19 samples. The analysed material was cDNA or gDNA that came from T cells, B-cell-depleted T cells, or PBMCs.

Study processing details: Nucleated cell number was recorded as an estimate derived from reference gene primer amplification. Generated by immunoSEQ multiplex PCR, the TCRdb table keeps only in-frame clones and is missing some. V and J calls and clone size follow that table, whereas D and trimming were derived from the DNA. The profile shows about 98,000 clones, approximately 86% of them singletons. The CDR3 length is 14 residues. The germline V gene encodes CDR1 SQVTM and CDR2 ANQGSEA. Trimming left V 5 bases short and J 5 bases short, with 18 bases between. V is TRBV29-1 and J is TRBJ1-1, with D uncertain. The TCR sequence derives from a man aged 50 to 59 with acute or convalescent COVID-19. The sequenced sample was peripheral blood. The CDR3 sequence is CSVTIGGSRTEAFF. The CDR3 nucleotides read TGCAGCGTTACGATAGGAGGGTCTCGGACTGAAGCTTTCTTT.